Each of the 26 T cell receptor beta chains below was sequenced from the same sample in a study of blood T cell repertoires in COVID-19. Profiling relied on immunoSEQ multiplex PCR, and the TCRdb table lists in-frame clones only, not all of them. The sample shows approximately 300,000 clones, 90% of them seen only once. Sequencing was carried out using PBMCs or T cells enriched from blood (not recorded which). The receptors originated from a woman between 25 and 40 years old who had been exposed to COVID-19.

The chain couples TRBV27 to TRBJ2-3; D may be TRBD1 (6 bases). Trimming cost V 6 bases and J 8 bases, with 18 bases left between them. CDR1 and CDR2 from the germline V gene are MNHEY and SMNVEV (reference sequence). This CDR3 contains 14 residues. The CDR3 DNA reads as TGTGCCAGCAGAGGGGCAGGGGCCACCGTTACGCAGTATTTT. Protein product: CASRGAGATVTQYF.

CDR3 loop: CASSDGGDTGELFF. The CDR3 nucleotides are TGTGCCAGCAGCGACGGGGGGGACACCGGGGAGCTGTTTTTT. This chain uses TRBV5-6 with TRBJ2-2, with 8 bases fitting TRBD2. CDR3 length equals 14 residues. V was clipped by 4 bases and J by 3 bases; unmatched bases: 2. CDR1 and CDR2 (germline): SGHDT, YYEEEE.

The CDR3 protein is CASSSHGGGATNEKLFF. CDR3 sequence (DNA): TGTGCCAGCAGCTCCCACGGGGGAGGGGCAACTAATGAAAAACTGTTTTTT. This chain connects TRBV9 to TRBJ1-4, with a weak D call TRBD1 (5 bases). There are 17 residues in the CDR3. V lost 4 bases to trimming and J lost 0 bases, with 16 bases between them. Germline CDR1 is SGDLS and CDR2 is YYNGEE.

The V and J genes are TRBV24-1 and TRBJ2-5; no clear D gene. CDR3 size: 13 residues. V gave up 9 bases and J gave up 5 bases, with 15 bases separating them. The germline V gene encodes CDR1 KGHDR and CDR2 SFDVKD. CDR3 sequence: CATQSSGSETQYF. In DNA, the CDR3 is TGTGCCACCCAGTCATCCGGGTCGGAGACCCAGTACTTC.

The gene calls are TRBV6-2 or TRBV6-3 and TRBJ2-2; 7 nucleotides line up with TRBD1. Germline loops: CDR1 MNHEY, CDR2 SVGEGT. The J segment lost 5 bases and the V segment lost 4 bases, leaving 10 bases of the junction unmatched. The CDR3 totals 16 residues. In nucleotides, the CDR3 is TGTGCCAGCAGTTCCGAGGGGGCTGGATGGACCGGGGAGCTGTTTTTT. It translates to CASSSEGAGWTGELFF.

The chain has TRBV19 and TRBJ2-7; 7 nucleotides line up with TRBD1. V gave up 8 bases and J gave up 2 bases; unmatched junction bases: 6. This CDR3 region has 13 residues. The germline V gene has CDR1 LNHDA and CDR2 SQIVND (reference sequence). CDR3 region: CASQGQRTYEQYF. In nucleotides, the CDR3 is TGTGCCAGTCAGGGACAGAGAACCTACGAGCAGTACTTC.

V gene TRBV15 combines with J gene TRBJ1-5; D call uncertain. The CDR3 has 14 residues. The V end was cut by 3 bases, the J end by 6 bases, with 12 bases between. Germline V gene sequence: CDR1 LNHNV, CDR2 YYDKDF (reference sequence). DNA for the CDR3: TGTGCCACCAGCAGGGAGCAGCGGGGTCAGCCCCAGCATTTT. It encodes CATSREQRGQPQHF.

V is TRBV7-2 and J is TRBJ1-4; 9 bases align to TRBD1. The CDR3 has 14 residues. CDR1 is SGHTA, CDR2 FQGNSA, per germline. Trimming cost V 5 bases and J 6 bases; bases outside gene matches: 4. The CDR3 spells CASSVDRGDEKLFF. The CDR3 DNA reads TGTGCCAGCAGCGTGGACAGGGGCGATGAAAAACTGTTTTTT.

The chain combines TRBV5-6 with TRBJ1-5; D remains ambiguous. This CDR3 has 15 amino acids. Germline V gene data show CDR1 as SGHDT and CDR2 as YYEEEE. Trimming took off 4 bases at V and 0 bases at J, with 11 bases between the two ends. The CDR3 DNA sequence: TGTGCCAGCAGCCCCCAGGCCTATAGCAATCAGCCCCAGCATTTT. It specifies CASSPQAYSNQPQHF.

The rearrangement links TRBV5-4 to TRBJ2-4; 11 bases match TRBD2. CDR1 SGHNT and CDR2 YYREEE come from the germline V gene (reference sequence). V shed 3 bases and J 7 bases; nucleotides not matched to a gene: 12. The CDR3 consists of 17 residues. CDR3 DNA sequence: TGTGCCAGCAGCTCAATAGCGGGGGGGCCGGATCTGAACATTCAGTACTTC. It is translated as CASSSIAGGPDLNIQYF.

This clone was seen just once. CDR3 region: CASSSDSSYEQYF. CDR3 coding DNA: TGTGCCAGCAGCTCGGACTCCTCCTACGAGCAGTACTTC. The V call is TRBV7-8, the J call TRBJ2-7; a possible D gene is TRBD2 (5 bases). V was cut by 4 bases and J by 0 bases, with 7 bases left in between. The CDR3 runs 13 residues. Looked up from germline, CDR1 is SGHVS and CDR2 is FQNEAQ. Together with reference TRBV7-8 and TRBJ2-7, the CDR3 gives the full variable domain: GAGVSQSPRYKVAKRGQDVALRCDPISGHVSLFWYQQALGQGPEFLTYFQNEAQLDKSGLPSDRFFAERPEGSVSTLKIQRTQQEDSAVYLCASSSDSSYEQYFGPGTRLTVT.

The V and J genes are TRBV7-9 and TRBJ2-1; TRBD2 agrees at 12 bases. J gave up 7 bases and V 1 base, and 5 bases lay outside the gene matches. CDR1 and CDR2 from the germline V gene are SEHNR and FQNEAQ (reference sequence). The CDR3 extends over 16 amino acids. Here the CDR3 reads CASSLVTSGGHNEQFF. In DNA, the CDR3 is TGTGCCAGCAGCTTAGTGACTAGCGGGGGCCATAATGAGCAGTTCTTC. Full variable domain (rest looked up from reference TRBV7-9 and TRBJ2-1): DTGVSQNPRHKITKRGQNVTFRCDPISEHNRLYWYRQTLGQGPEFLTYFQNEAQLEKSRLLSDRFSAERPKGSFSTLEIQRTEQGDSAMYLCASSLVTSGGHNEQFFGPGTRLTVL.

The rearrangement joins TRBV5-1 to TRBJ2-3, with D unclear. Germline-derived CDR1 and CDR2 are SGHRS and YFSETQ. The CDR3 consists of 15 residues. With 1 base removed from V and 0 bases from J, the gap between germline ends came to 9 bases. The CDR3 DNA sequence: TGCGCCAGCAGCTTGTATGCCAGTAGCACAGATACGCAGTATTTT. It encodes CASSLYASSTDTQYF.

The chain couples TRBV27 to TRBJ2-3; 8 positions match TRBD1. Germline V CDR1 and CDR2: MNHEY, SMNVEV (reference sequence). Unmatched junction bases numbered 8, after V lost 3 bases and J lost 0 bases. There are 17 residues in the CDR3. CDR3 protein: CASSLPGGADSTDTQYF. In DNA form, the CDR3 reads TGTGCCAGCAGTTTGCCAGGGGGCGCAGATAGCACAGATACGCAGTATTTT.

This clone came up once. V and J are TRBV18 and TRBJ2-2; TRBD1 matches 8 bases. This CDR3 contains 16 residues. Unmatched junction bases numbered 7, after V lost 5 bases and J lost 2 bases. Looked up from germline, CDR1 is KGHSH and CDR2 is LQKENI. CDR3: CASSSDRGLNTGELFF. DNA of the CDR3: TGTGCCAGCTCATCAGACAGGGGACTTAACACCGGGGAGCTGTTTTTT.

This sequence joins TRBV5-1 and TRBJ2-3; 7 bases fit TRBD2. In germline, CDR1 is SGHRS, CDR2 YFSETQ. The CDR3 has 17 residues. Unmatched junction bases numbered 11, after V lost 4 bases and J lost 0 bases. CDR3 loop: CASSPWRGGSSTDTQYF. The CDR3 bases are TGCGCCAGCAGCCCCTGGAGGGGAGGGTCTAGCACAGATACGCAGTATTTT. Complete variable domain (other parts from reference TRBV5-1 and TRBJ2-3): KAGVTQTPRYLIKTRGQQVTLSCSPISGHRSVSWYQQTPGQGLQFLFEYFSETQRNKGNFPGRFSGRQFSNSRSEMNVSTLELGDSALYLCASSPWRGGSSTDTQYFGPGTRLTVL.

Only one count was recorded for this clone. This chain uses TRBV9 with TRBJ1-3; D remains unclear. CDR1 SGDLS and CDR2 YYNGEE come from the germline V gene. V lost 1 base to trimming and J lost 4 bases, with 9 bases between them. CDR3 length: 14 amino acids. The CDR3 DNA is TGTGCCAGCAGCGTAAGCCAGGAAGGAAACACCATATATTTT. This encodes CASSVSQEGNTIYF.

The chain joins TRBV7-2 to TRBJ1-5, with D perhaps matching TRBD1 (5 bases). Trimming pared 5 bases from V and 0 bases from J, leaving 14 bases between. This CDR3 has 16 amino acids. Germline loops: CDR1 SGHTA, CDR2 FQGNSA. CDR3 sequence (DNA): TGTGCCAGCAGCCAGGCAGGGCTGTCTAGCAATCAGCCCCAGCATTTT. Encoded protein: CASSQAGLSSNQPQHF.

A note on this clone: Within the sample, other DNA sequences also encode this same CDR3. The rearrangement uses TRBV12-3 or TRBV12-4 and TRBJ1-1, with D perhaps matching TRBD1 (6 bases). The CDR3 has 11 residues. V lost 6 bases, J lost 8 bases, and 10 bases lay in between. CDR3 nucleotides: TGTGCCAGCAGCCTCGGACAGGAAGCTTTCTTT. Translating it yields CASSLGQEAFF.

V gene TRBV6-5 combines with J gene TRBJ2-5; 11 nucleotides line up with TRBD2. The germline V gene encodes CDR1 MNHEY and CDR2 SVGAGI. The CDR3 contains 12 residues. The V and J ends lost 9 bases and 5 bases, in that order; junction bases with no gene match: 2. This chain's CDR3 is CASSGGVETQYF. The CDR3 DNA reads TGTGCCAGTAGCGGGGGGGTTGAGACCCAGTACTTC.

The chain combines TRBV7-2 with TRBJ1-1, with 8 bases that match TRBD1. This CDR3 has 14 amino acids. V gave up 5 bases and J gave up 1 base; unmatched junction bases: 3. Germline CDR1 and CDR2: SGHTA and FQGNSA. As DNA, the CDR3 is TGTGCCAGCAGCATGGACAGGGCGAACACTGAAGCTTTCTTT. Amino acids: CASSMDRANTEAFF.

The rearrangement links TRBV7-9 to TRBJ1-4, with a tentative D call TRBD1 (5 bases). Between the trimmed V and J ends, which lost 5 bases and 0 bases, there was a span of 16 bases. Germline V gene sequence: CDR1 SEHNR, CDR2 FQNEAQ (reference sequence). The CDR3 totals 17 residues. The CDR3, as DNA: TGTGCCAGCAGCCCGTCGCCAGGGCCAACAACTAATGAAAAACTGTTTTTT. Translation: CASSPSPGPTTNEKLFF.

J is TRBJ2-7 and V is TRBV5-6; weak D call: TRBD2 (7 bases). The CDR3 is 15 residues long. Trimming shortened V by 5 bases and J by 2 bases, and 17 bases separated the two germline ends. Looked up from germline, CDR1 is SGHDT and CDR2 is YYEEEE. DNA of the CDR3: TGTGCCAGCAGGATAGGGGGGGGTTCCCCCTACGAGCAGTACTTC. This translates into CASRIGGGSPYEQYF.

The chain joins TRBV5-4 to TRBJ2-1, with 11 bases matching TRBD2. The CDR3 is made up of 17 amino acids. Trimming at V came to 1 base and at J to 1 base, leaving 4 bases not matched to a gene. Germline V CDR1 and CDR2: SGHNT, YYREEE (reference sequence). CDR3 in amino acids: CASSLTSGGGSYNEQFF. The CDR3 DNA follows: TGTGCCAGCAGCTTGACTAGCGGGGGAGGATCCTACAATGAGCAGTTCTTC.

This chain connects TRBV19 to TRBJ1-1; possible D gene TRBD1, 5 bases. This CDR3 has 14 residues. Per germline, CDR1 LNHDA and CDR2 SQIVND (reference sequence). V was clipped by 9 bases and J by 2 bases, with 16 bases between them. The CDR3 is CASISRTSNTEAFF. DNA for the CDR3: TGTGCCAGCATCTCTAGGACATCCAACACTGAAGCTTTCTTT.

The V gene is TRBV6-2 or TRBV6-3, the J gene TRBJ1-6; D possibly corresponds to TRBD1 (5 bases). Germline V gene sequence: CDR1 MNHEY, CDR2 SVGEGT. V lost 4 bases and J 3 bases, leaving 10 bases between the germline ends. The length of the CDR3 is 15 residues. CDR3 amino acids: CASSWGGNYNSPLHF. The CDR3 bases are TGTGCCAGCAGTTGGGGCGGAAACTATAATTCACCCCTCCACTTT.